The 27 T cell receptor beta chains below all came from one sample that was sequenced in a study of blood T cell repertoires in COVID-19. Assay: immunoSEQ multiplex PCR; the TCRdb copy retains only in-frame clones and omits some. The table includes 240,000 or so clones, roughly four fifths detected once. Sequencing was performed on peripheral blood. These receptors were collected from a woman older than 75 with acute or convalescent COVID-19.

The CDR3 region is CASSYGQGSYYF. DNA of the CDR3: TGTGCCAGCAGCTATGGACAGGGAAGCTATTACTTC. The genes are TRBV7-2 and TRBJ2-7; 8 bases fit TRBD1. The CDR3 has 12 amino acids. V lost 4 bases and J lost 13; bases outside the gene matches: 9. Germline V lookup: CDR1 SGHTA, CDR2 FQGNSA.

The rearrangement joins TRBV2 to TRBJ1-1; 8 nucleotides align to TRBD1. Germline assignment: CDR1 SNHLY and CDR2 FYNNEI. This CDR3 is built from 12 residues. Trimming removed 6 bases from V and 10 bases from J; junction bases left unmatched: 7. The CDR3 nucleotides are TGTGCCAGCAGCGGCGGACAGGGTCCAGCTTTCTTT. Its protein product is CASSGGQGPAFF.

This sequence joins TRBV5-4 and TRBJ1-6; no definite D call. Trimming removed 0 bases from V and 1 base from J, with 5 bases in between. CDR3 length: 15 residues. Germline values: CDR1 SGHNT, CDR2 YYREEE (reference sequence). The DNA for the CDR3 is TGTGCCAGCAGCTTGGGAGGGTCCTATAATTCACCCCTCCACTTT. This translates into CASSLGGSYNSPLHF.

As DNA, the CDR3 is TGTGCCAGCAGTGAGCTAACACAGGGGGGCTATGGCTACACCTTC. Protein sequence: CASSELTQGGYGYTF. The rearrangement links TRBV2 to TRBJ1-2; TRBD1 agrees at 8 bases. The J segment lost 4 bases and the V segment lost 3 bases, leaving 7 bases of the junction unmatched. Germline V gene lookup returns CDR1 SNHLY and CDR2 FYNNEI. The CDR3 is 15 residues long.

The V gene is TRBV11-2, the J gene TRBJ1-2; 7 bases are a match to TRBD1. Germline assignment: CDR1 SGHAT and CDR2 FQNNGV. The length of the CDR3 is 14 residues. J lost 1 base, V lost 4 bases, and 3 bases had no gene match. The CDR3 is CASSWDRINYGYTF. The DNA of the CDR3 is TGTGCCAGCAGCTGGGACAGAATTAACTATGGCTACACCTTC.

This chain links TRBV5-1 with TRBJ1-4; D is uncertain. The germline V gene encodes CDR1 SGHRS and CDR2 YFSETQ. The CDR3 spans 13 residues. V lost 2 bases and J 8 bases, leaving 10 bases between the germline ends. This CDR3 is CASSFGSREKLFF. CDR3 in DNA: TGCGCCAGCAGCTTTGGGTCGCGGGAAAAACTGTTTTTT. Filled out from reference TRBV5-1 and TRBJ1-4, the complete variable domain reads KAGVTQTPRYLIKTRGQQVTLSCSPISGHRSVSWYQQTPGQGLQFLFEYFSETQRNKGNFPGRFSGRQFSNSRSEMNVSTLELGDSALYLCASSFGSREKLFFGSGTQLSVL.

This clone has a handful of counts. The chain uses TRBV5-1 and TRBJ1-5, with 7 nucleotides matching TRBD1. The CDR3 is 15 amino acids. The junction had 9 bases not matched to a gene; V was cut back by 4 bases and J by 5 bases. Germline CDR1 and CDR2: SGHRS and YFSETQ. CDR3 in amino acids: CASSPTGDSDQPQHF. The CDR3 coding sequence is TGCGCCAGCAGCCCCACCGGGGACAGTGATCAGCCCCAGCATTTT.

The chain is built from TRBV10-3 and TRBJ1-6; TRBD1 agrees at 7 bases. V shed 6 bases and J 2 bases; nucleotides not matched to a gene: 4. CDR3 length: 15 amino acids. Germline CDR1 ENHRY, CDR2 SYGVKD. The CDR3 DNA sequence: TGTGCCATCAGCCCGGGACAGACCTATAATTCACCCCTCCACTTT. As protein: CAISPGQTYNSPLHF.

A few counts support this clone. The V gene is TRBV28, the J gene TRBJ1-4, with 9 bases that match TRBD1. The CDR3 sequence is 16 residues long. The V segment lost 7 bases and the J segment 5 bases; nucleotides outside the gene matches: 11. Germline values: CDR1 MDHEN, CDR2 SYDVKM. The CDR3 loop reads CASTSPRDRANEKLFF. The CDR3 DNA is TGTGCCAGCACTTCGCCCCGGGACAGGGCGAATGAAAAACTGTTTTTT.

The chain combines TRBV6-5 with TRBJ1-5; no clear D gene. This CDR3 comprises 13 residues. Trimming removed 6 bases at V and 5 bases at J, with 11 bases between. CDR1 is MNHEY and CDR2 is SVGAGI in the germline V gene. The CDR3: CASSPTRDQPQHF. The CDR3 coding sequence is TGTGCCAGCAGCCCAACCCGGGATCAGCCCCAGCATTTT.

The chain combines TRBV19 with TRBJ2-3; D gene ambiguous. Germline V gene lookup returns CDR1 LNHDA and CDR2 SQIVND (reference sequence). This CDR3 has 17 residues. V dropped 2 bases and J dropped 0 bases, with 15 bases sitting between them. CDR3: CASSITLLRSSTDTQYF. CDR3 in DNA: TGTGCCAGTAGTATAACCCTCCTTCGGTCTAGCACAGATACGCAGTATTTT. Combining the CDR3 with reference TRBV19 and TRBJ2-3 gives the whole variable domain DGGITQSPKYLFRKEGQNVTLSCEQNLNHDAMYWYRQDPGQGLRLIYYSQIVNDFQKGDIAEGYSVSREKKESFPLTVTSAQKNPTAFYLCASSITLLRSSTDTQYFGPGTRLTVL.

V and J are TRBV7-9 and TRBJ2-7; maybe TRBD1 (6 bases). The CDR3 runs to 15 residues. In germline, CDR1 is SEHNR, CDR2 FQNEAQ (reference sequence). The germline V and J ends were trimmed by 1 base and 4 bases, with 14 bases remaining between them. For the CDR3, the DNA is TGTGCCAGCAGCTTAGGACAGGACCCGCCTTACGAGCAGTACTTC. Translating gives CASSLGQDPPYEQYF.

This rearrangement joins TRBV29-1 to TRBJ2-3, with D possibly matching TRBD2 (7 bases). The germline CDR1 and CDR2 sequences are SQVTM and ANQGSEA. The CDR3 has 13 residues. V lost 2 bases and J 5 bases, leaving 11 bases between the germline ends. The CDR3 protein is CSVERGAIDTQYF. The CDR3 DNA reads as TGCAGCGTTGAACGGGGGGCAATAGATACGCAGTATTTT.

The J gene is TRBJ1-2, the V gene TRBV19; D possibly corresponds to TRBD1 (6 bases). The CDR3 spans 15 residues. Germline V CDR1 and CDR2: LNHDA, SQIVND (reference sequence). Trimming took off 3 bases at V and 5 bases at J, with 16 bases between the two ends. The CDR3 is CASSMGANTHYGYTF. CDR3 coding DNA: TGTGCCAGTAGTATGGGGGCCAACACTCATTATGGCTACACCTTC.

The chain joins TRBV7-6 to TRBJ2-7; 7 bases map to TRBD1. CDR3 size: 14 residues. V gave up 1 base and J gave up 5 bases; unmatched junction bases: 5. The germline gives CDR1 SGHVS, CDR2 FNYEAQ. DNA of the CDR3: TGTGCCAGCAGCTTAGATGCCAGGGGGAACGAGCAGTACTTC. Its protein product is CASSLDARGNEQYF.

V and J are TRBV7-2 and TRBJ1-6; D ambiguous. Per germline, CDR1 SGHTA and CDR2 FQGNSA. The ends were cut back, 5 bases at V and 16 bases at J, with 21 bases in the middle. CDR3 length equals 14 residues. The DNA of the CDR3 is TGTGCCAGCAGCGGAACTATTGGCAGCCCCCCGCTCCACTTT. This encodes CASSGTIGSPPLHF.

This clone showed up just a few times. V and J are TRBV9 and TRBJ1-1, with D possibly matching TRBD1 (5 bases). The CDR3 consists of 17 residues. Germline V lookup: CDR1 SGDLS, CDR2 YYNGEE. The V end lost 4 bases, the J end lost 0 bases, and 19 bases lay between the germline ends. In DNA form, the CDR3 reads TGTGCCAGCAGCCCGGTGGTTGGTCGGGGGGTGAACACTGAAGCTTTCTTT. Translated: CASSPVVGRGVNTEAFF.

The chain is built from TRBV3-1 (or the pseudogene TRBV3-2) and TRBJ1-2; D ambiguous. The CDR3 sequence is 14 residues long. CDR1 and CDR2 from the germline V gene are LGHDT and YNNKEL (reference sequence). Trimming took off 0 bases at V and 4 bases at J, with 9 bases between the two ends. The CDR3 here is CASSQDLAVYGYTF. The CDR3 nucleotides read TGTGCCAGCAGCCAAGATTTAGCAGTCTATGGCTACACCTTC.

This sequence joins TRBV5-1 and TRBJ1-5; D is undetermined. Trimming cost V 4 bases and J 7 bases, with 15 bases left between them. This CDR3 is 14 amino acids long. Looked up from germline, CDR1 is SGHRS and CDR2 is YFSETQ. DNA for the CDR3: TGCGCCAGCAGCCCGTCAGGAGAGGGCCAGCCCCAGCATTTT. It codes for CASSPSGEGQPQHF.

The chain links TRBV5-6 to TRBJ2-7; no firm D call. Trimming pared 6 bases from V and 2 bases from J, leaving 15 bases between. This CDR3 region has 14 residues. Germline CDR1 SGHDT, CDR2 YYEEEE. The CDR3 loop reads CASILSGSTYEQYF. CDR3 nucleotides: TGTGCCAGCATCCTGTCAGGCAGCACCTACGAGCAGTACTTC. Full variable domain (rest looked up from reference TRBV5-6 and TRBJ2-7): DAGVTQSPTHLIKTRGQQVTLRCSPKSGHDTVSWYQQALGQGPQFIFQYYEEEERQRGNFPDRFSGHQFPNYSSELNVNALLLGDSALYLCASILSGSTYEQYFGPGTRLTVT.

Note on this clone: Distinct nucleotide sequences in the sample also encode this CDR3. The chain uses TRBV6-5 and TRBJ1-5; D unresolved. V was shortened by 6 bases and J by 0 bases, with 12 bases between the two germline ends. The CDR3 covers 15 residues. Looked up from germline, CDR1 is MNHEY and CDR2 is SVGAGI. This CDR3 reads CASRETGNSNQPQHF. DNA of the CDR3: TGTGCCAGCAGGGAGACGGGGAATAGCAATCAGCCCCAGCATTTT.

This sequence joins TRBV6-5 and TRBJ2-5, with a weak D call TRBD2 (6 bases). The CDR3 has 12 amino acids. V lost 7 bases, J lost 7 bases, and 13 bases lay in between. The germline V gene has CDR1 MNHEY and CDR2 SVGAGI. Written as DNA, the CDR3 is TGTGCCAGCACCCCCGGGGGAGGGACCCAGTACTTC. Protein product: CASTPGGGTQYF.

The J gene is TRBJ1-1, the V gene TRBV5-1; D perhaps matches TRBD1 (6 bases). This CDR3 contains 17 residues. V gave up 0 bases and J gave up 1 base, with 16 bases separating them. The germline V gene encodes CDR1 SGHRS and CDR2 YFSETQ. CDR3 protein: CASSLDIGGWANTEAFF. CDR3 DNA sequence: TGCGCCAGCAGCTTGGATATTGGGGGCTGGGCGAACACTGAAGCTTTCTTT.

This clone has just a few counts. CDR3 residues: CASSQGSGNSPLHF. As DNA, the CDR3 is TGTGCCAGCTCCCAAGGGTCGGGGAATTCACCCCTCCACTTT. The chain couples TRBV18 to TRBJ1-6, with unresolved D. There are 14 residues in the CDR3. V lost 6 bases to trimming and J lost 7 bases, with 13 bases between them. Germline CDR1 and CDR2: KGHSH and LQKENI.

J is TRBJ2-2 and V is TRBV7-2; 8 positions match TRBD1. Trimming removed 1 base from V and 0 bases from J; junction bases left unmatched: 10. There are 19 residues in the CDR3. Germline V gene lookup returns CDR1 SGHTA and CDR2 FQGNSA. The DNA of the CDR3 is TGTGCCAGCAGCTTAGTCGGCAGGGGGCCCCTACCGAACACCGGGGAGCTGTTTTTT. Translated, it gives CASSLVGRGPLPNTGELFF.

The rearrangement links TRBV9 to TRBJ1-2; TRBD1 is a possible D gene (5 bases). Deletions cut 3 bases from V and 1 base from J, with 10 bases between. Germline loops: CDR1 SGDLS, CDR2 YYNGEE. CDR3 length: 14 residues. The CDR3 nucleotides are TGTGCCAGCAGCGGGGGACTGGATAACTATGGCTACACCTTC. Residues: CASSGGLDNYGYTF.

This chain uses TRBV24-1 with TRBJ2-7, with D perhaps TRBD2 (5 bases). Deletions cut 4 bases from V and 2 bases from J, with 14 bases between. The CDR3 has 15 amino acids. From germline, CDR1 is KGHDR and CDR2 SFDVKD. CDR3 protein: CATSDRASGAYEQYF. In nucleotides, the CDR3 is TGTGCCACCAGTGACCGCGCCTCCGGGGCCTACGAGCAGTACTTC.